One sample yielded the 18 T cell receptor beta chains listed below, sequenced in a study of blood T cell repertoires in COVID-19. Clones were read by immunoSEQ multiplex PCR, and TCRdb kept only the in-frame ones, dropping some. The table shows over 100,000 clones, with 70% to 90% occurring only once. Sequenced sample: peripheral blood. The receptor source for this set is a man aged 50-59 years with active COVID-19.

CDR3 residues: CASSETGVGEKLFF. The CDR3 DNA is TGTGCCAGCAGTGAAACGGGGGTGGGCGAAAAACTGTTTTTT. The V and J genes are TRBV25-1 and TRBJ1-4, with D possibly matching TRBD1 (5 bases). Looked up from germline, CDR1 is MGHDK and CDR2 is SYGVNS. There are 14 residues in the CDR3. Trimming stripped 2 bases from V and 8 bases from J, with 12 bases between. Looking up the rest from reference TRBV25-1 and TRBJ1-4 gives the full variable domain: EADIYQTPRYLVIGTGKKITLECSQTMGHDKMYWYQQDPGMELHLIHYSYGVNSTEKGDLSSESTVSRIRTEHFPLTLESARPSHTSQYLCASSETGVGEKLFFGSGTQLSVL.

The chain joins TRBV11-2 to TRBJ2-7, with D hard to call. CDR1 is SGHAT, CDR2 FQNNGV, per germline. V lost 10 bases, J lost 7 bases, and 14 bases lay in between. CDR3 size: 11 residues. The CDR3 nucleotides are TGTGCCACCGTGAGGCATGGAGAGCAGTACTTC. It encodes CATVRHGEQYF.

This clone is a singleton in its sample. The rearrangement joins TRBV3-1 (or the pseudogene TRBV3-2) to TRBJ1-1; D is perhaps TRBD1 (6 bases). The V and J ends lost 4 bases and 1 base respectively, with 13 bases between them. The CDR3 totals 15 residues. The germline V gene encodes CDR1 LGHDT and CDR2 YNNKEL (reference sequence). The CDR3 spells CASSLAGAGNTEAFF. CDR3 DNA sequence: TGTGCCAGCAGCCTGGCGGGGGCGGGGAACACTGAAGCTTTCTTT.

As regards this clone: Different DNA sequences within this sample yield the same CDR3. This chain uses TRBV5-6 with TRBJ2-7, with TRBD1 matching over 9 bases. V gave up 4 bases and J gave up 6 bases; unmatched junction bases: 5. The CDR3 runs to 13 residues. The germline V gene encodes CDR1 SGHDT and CDR2 YYEEEE. CDR3 DNA sequence: TGTGCCAGCAGCCGGGACAGGGCGGGCGAGCAGTACTTC. Amino acids: CASSRDRAGEQYF.

V and J are TRBV6-5 and TRBJ1-2, with a tentative D call TRBD1 (6 bases). CDR1 is MNHEY and CDR2 is SVGAGI in the germline V gene. This CDR3 region has 12 residues. Between the trimmed V and J ends, which lost 6 bases and 6 bases, there was a span of 11 bases. CDR3 DNA sequence: TGTGCCAGCAGAATCGGGGGGCATGGCTACACCTTC. Amino acid sequence: CASRIGGHGYTF.

This chain links TRBV7-2 with TRBJ1-1; perhaps TRBD1 as D (5 bases). Trimming shortened V by 6 bases and J by 8 bases, and 16 bases separated the two germline ends. The germline V gene encodes CDR1 SGHTA and CDR2 FQGNSA. The CDR3 sequence is 13 residues long. This CDR3 reads CASRLRGLQEAFF. The DNA of the CDR3 is TGTGCCAGCAGGCTTCGGGGACTCCAAGAAGCTTTCTTT.

This chain connects TRBV7-9 to TRBJ2-5; 12 positions match TRBD1. The CDR3 sequence is 16 residues long. J was trimmed by 5 bases and V by 2 bases; bases with no gene match: 6. Germline CDR1 reads SEHNR; CDR2 reads FQNEAQ (reference sequence). CDR3 nucleotide sequence: TGTGCCAGCAGCTTACAAGGGACAGGGGGCTTGGAGACCCAGTACTTC. Residues: CASSLQGTGGLETQYF.

The chain is built from TRBV19 and TRBJ2-3, with a weak D call TRBD2 (5 bases). This CDR3 is built from 12 residues. Germline values: CDR1 LNHDA, CDR2 SQIVND (reference sequence). V was cut by 10 bases and J by 4 bases, with 12 bases left in between. The CDR3 here is CATRTRPDTQYF. The CDR3 DNA is TGTGCCACCCGGACTCGCCCAGATACGCAGTATTTT. The complete variable domain, with remaining parts taken from reference TRBV19 and TRBJ2-3, reads DGGITQSPKYLFRKEGQNVTLSCEQNLNHDAMYWYRQDPGQGLRLIYYSQIVNDFQKGDIAEGYSVSREKKESFPLTVTSAQKNPTAFYLCATRTRPDTQYFGPGTRLTVL.

The chain joins TRBV7-6 to TRBJ2-3, with 10 positions matching TRBD2. The germline V gene encodes CDR1 SGHVS and CDR2 FNYEAQ. The CDR3 consists of 17 residues. After removal of 4 bases from V and 2 bases from J, the junction contained 9 bases not matched to a gene. The CDR3 DNA follows: TGTGCCAGCAGCTCTCGGGCTAGCGGGGGCCTCACAGATACGCAGTATTTT. It is translated as CASSSRASGGLTDTQYF.

J is TRBJ2-1 and V is TRBV7-2; unclear D gene. Trimming took off 1 base at V and 12 bases at J, with 13 bases between the two ends. The CDR3 loop spans 13 amino acids. CDR1 and CDR2 (germline): SGHTA, FQGNSA. DNA of the CDR3: TGTGCCAGCAGCTTAGAGATACTAAGTCGGCAGTTCTTC. It codes for CASSLEILSRQFF.

This chain joins TRBV10-3 and TRBJ2-7; possible D gene TRBD2, 6 bases. Germline V gene sequence: CDR1 ENHRY, CDR2 SYGVKD. Deletions cut 5 bases from V and 7 bases from J, with 21 bases between. This CDR3 comprises 15 residues. The CDR3 sequence: CAISWGVRGEREQYF. Written as DNA, the CDR3 is TGTGCCATCAGTTGGGGGGTTCGTGGCGAAAGGGAGCAGTACTTC.

The V call is TRBV4-1, the J call TRBJ1-6, with D maybe TRBD1 (6 bases). V was shortened by 4 bases and J by 10 bases, with 17 bases between the two germline ends. The CDR3 is made up of 15 amino acids. In germline, CDR1 is MGHRA, CDR2 YSYEKL. CDR3 region: CASSLIPGVHSPLHF. DNA of the CDR3: TGCGCCAGCAGCCTTATTCCAGGGGTTCACTCACCCCTCCACTTT.

This clone was recorded only once. This sequence joins TRBV2 and TRBJ1-4, with D unresolved. The CDR3 has 12 residues. Between the trimmed V and J ends, which lost 11 bases and 8 bases, there was a span of 15 bases. The germline V gene encodes CDR1 SNHLY and CDR2 FYNNEI. Here the CDR3 DNA reads TGTGCCGGCCGCGGTGAGAGGGAAAAACTGTTTTTT. Amino acids: CAGRGEREKLFF.

J is TRBJ1-4 and V is TRBV6-4, with 9 bases aligning to TRBD1. J gave up 4 bases and V 8 bases, and 5 bases lay outside the gene matches. This CDR3 has 14 residues. Germline V gene lookup returns CDR1 MRHNA and CDR2 SNTAGT. The CDR3 DNA follows: TGTGCCAGCTATGGGACAGGGATTAATGAAAAACTGTTTTTT. Its protein is CASYGTGINEKLFF.

V and J are TRBV3-1 (or the pseudogene TRBV3-2) and TRBJ2-3, with 9 positions matching TRBD2. The ends lost 0 bases at V and 4 bases at J; junction bases unmatched: 17. This CDR3 spans 20 amino acids. Per germline, CDR1 LGHDT and CDR2 YNNKEL (reference sequence). The CDR3, as DNA: TGTGCCAGCAGCCAAGATCGGGGGGATTTAGCGGGAGACAGGTCAGATACGCAGTATTTT. Translated, it gives CASSQDRGDLAGDRSDTQYF.

The chain joins TRBV12-3 or TRBV12-4 to TRBJ1-2; D may be TRBD1 (6 bases). The ends were cut back, 4 bases at V and 7 bases at J, with 7 bases in the middle. CDR3 length: 11 amino acids. In DNA, the CDR3 is TGTGCCAGCAGTTCAGGGGTTGGCTACACCTTC. Protein sequence: CASSSGVGYTF.

This chain connects TRBV13 to TRBJ2-7, with 11 bases matching TRBD1. J lost 10 bases, V lost 5 bases, and 10 bases had no gene match. Germline V CDR1 and CDR2: PRHDT, FYEKMQ (reference sequence). The CDR3 runs 14 residues. DNA of the CDR3: TGTGCCAGCAGCCTCGGGACAGGGGGATCGAAACAGTACTTC. Protein product: CASSLGTGGSKQYF.

The chain links TRBV10-3 to TRBJ2-7, with a possible D match to TRBD1 (5 bases). The CDR3 spans 13 residues. Germline V gene sequence: CDR1 ENHRY, CDR2 SYGVKD. Trimming pared 6 bases from V and 3 bases from J, leaving 12 bases between. The CDR3 nucleotides are TGTGCCATCAGGGTGACAGACAACTACGAGCAGTACTTC. Residues: CAIRVTDNYEQYF.